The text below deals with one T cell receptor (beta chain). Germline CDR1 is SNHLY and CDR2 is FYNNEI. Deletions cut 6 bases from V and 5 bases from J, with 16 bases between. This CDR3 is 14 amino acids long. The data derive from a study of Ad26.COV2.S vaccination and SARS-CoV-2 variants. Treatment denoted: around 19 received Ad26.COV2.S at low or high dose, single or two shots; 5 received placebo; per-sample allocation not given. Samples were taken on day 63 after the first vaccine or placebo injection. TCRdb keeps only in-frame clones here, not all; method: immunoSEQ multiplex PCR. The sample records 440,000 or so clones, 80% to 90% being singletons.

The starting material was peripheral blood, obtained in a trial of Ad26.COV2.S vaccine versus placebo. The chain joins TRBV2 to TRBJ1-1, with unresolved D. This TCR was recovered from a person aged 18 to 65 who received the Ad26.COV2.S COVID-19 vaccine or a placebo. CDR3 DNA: TGTGCCAGCAGGAGAAGGGCGGGAAAGACTGAAGCTTTCTTT. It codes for CASRRRAGKTEAFF.